Presented here are 18 T cell receptor beta chains from one specimen sequenced in a study of cytotoxic CD8 clonotypes in ibrutinib-treated CLL. Data came from immunoSEQ multiplex PCR; TCRdb stores just in-frame clones and leaves some out. This sample carries tens of thousands of clones, roughly 69% of them seen once, and the ten largest clones take roughly 14%. The source was PBMCs, collected after 12 months of ibrutinib treatment. Receptor source: a human donor with chronic lymphocytic leukemia.

This chain joins TRBV11-3 and TRBJ1-5; D is uncertain. The germline V gene has CDR1 SGHNT and CDR2 YENEEA. The CDR3 loop spans 16 amino acids. The V and J ends lost 2 bases and 0 bases respectively, with 11 bases between them. CDR3 sequence: CASSLNQANSNQPQHF. In DNA, the CDR3 is TGTGCCAGCAGCTTAAATCAGGCCAATAGCAATCAGCCCCAGCATTTT.

This clone was recorded once. The chain employs TRBV4-1 and TRBJ1-1; the D gene is possibly TRBD1 (5 bases). V was pared by 5 bases and J by 0 bases, with 19 bases between. Germline loops: CDR1 MGHRA, CDR2 YSYEKL. The CDR3 totals 17 residues. CDR3 bases: TGCGCCAGCAGCTTGGGATCCTTTAACAGGATGAACACTGAAGCTTTCTTT. Amino acid sequence: CASSLGSFNRMNTEAFF.

The V call is TRBV7-9, the J call TRBJ1-2; tentatively, D is TRBD1 (6 bases). The ends were cut back, 6 bases at V and 3 bases at J, with 8 bases in the middle. CDR1 and CDR2 from the germline V gene are SEHNR and FQNEAQ (reference sequence). The CDR3 runs 12 residues. CDR3 in amino acids: CASRRTDYGYTF. The CDR3 DNA sequence: TGTGCCAGCAGAAGGACAGACTATGGCTACACCTTC. Full variable domain (outside the CDR3, taken from reference TRBV7-9 and TRBJ1-2): DTGVSQNPRHKITKRGQNVTFRCDPISEHNRLYWYRQTLGQGPEFLTYFQNEAQLEKSRLLSDRFSAERPKGSFSTLEIQRTEQGDSAMYLCASRRTDYGYTFGSGTRLTVV.

V gene TRBV7-2 combines with J gene TRBJ1-1; D is ambiguous. Trimming took off 5 bases at V and 1 base at J, with 14 bases between the two ends. Germline V gene lookup returns CDR1 SGHTA and CDR2 FQGNSA. CDR3 length equals 15 residues. CDR3 bases: TGTGCCAGCAGCCCTGGACGGAGAACGAACACTGAAGCTTTCTTT. It codes for CASSPGRRTNTEAFF.

This clone was observed a handful of times. V gene TRBV19 combines with J gene TRBJ1-1; D gene uncertain. Trimming cost V 1 base and J 1 base, with 4 bases left between them. The CDR3 runs to 13 residues. Per germline, CDR1 LNHDA and CDR2 SQIVND (reference sequence). The CDR3 DNA reads as TGTGCCAGTAGTATAGGGTCGAACACTGAAGCTTTCTTT. Translated: CASSIGSNTEAFF.

The CDR3: CASSRTIQETQYF. The CDR3 bases are TGTGCCAGCAGTAGGACTATTCAAGAGACCCAGTACTTC. The chain couples TRBV6-1 to TRBJ2-5; perhaps TRBD2 as D (6 bases). Germline CDR1 MNHNS, CDR2 SASEGT. This CDR3 is built from 13 residues. Trimming pared 5 bases from V and 2 bases from J, leaving 9 bases between.

The CDR3 here is CASSFVRYNEQFF. The CDR3 DNA is TGTGCCAGCAGCTTTGTAAGGTACAATGAGCAGTTCTTC. The chain recombines TRBV5-8 with TRBJ2-1, with D unresolved. The CDR3 is 13 residues long. The V and J ends lost 2 bases and 4 bases respectively, with 7 bases between them. Per the germline V gene, CDR1 is SGHTS and CDR2 is YDEGEE.

This clone has a handful of counts. The J gene is TRBJ2-2, the V gene TRBV19; D gene uncertain. The germline V gene encodes CDR1 LNHDA and CDR2 SQIVND (reference sequence). Trimming pared 1 base from V and 4 bases from J, leaving 7 bases between. The CDR3 runs 14 residues. In DNA form, the CDR3 reads TGTGCCAGTAGTATAGCTGGGATCACCGGGGAGCTGTTTTTT. Its protein product is CASSIAGITGELFF.

The CDR3 sequence: CASSPQSYEQYF. The CDR3 bases are TGTGCCAGCAGCCCCCAATCCTACGAGCAGTACTTC. The V call is TRBV7-3, the J call TRBJ2-7; D is uncertain. The CDR3 runs to 12 residues. Per the germline V gene, CDR1 is SGHTA and CDR2 is FQGTGA. V was pared by 5 bases and J by 1 base, with 6 bases between.

J is TRBJ1-1 and V is TRBV5-1; 10 bases line up with TRBD1. Germline lookup yields CDR1 SGHRS and CDR2 YFSETQ. V lost 0 bases, J lost 6 bases, and 5 bases stayed unmatched. The CDR3 is made up of 15 amino acids. CDR3 sequence: CASSLGQGAGAEAFF. The CDR3 bases are TGCGCCAGCAGCTTGGGACAGGGGGCAGGAGCTGAAGCTTTCTTT.

The count of this clone is one. V usage is TRBV4-2 and J usage is TRBJ2-7, with 8 bases aligning to TRBD1. The CDR3 is 12 residues long. The J segment lost 5 bases and the V segment lost 4 bases, leaving 1 base of the junction unmatched. The germline V gene encodes CDR1 LGHNA and CDR2 YNFKEQ. The CDR3 here is CASSPQGDEQYF. DNA of the CDR3: TGTGCCAGCAGCCCACAGGGGGACGAGCAGTACTTC.

The V and J genes are TRBV5-1 and TRBJ2-1; 11 bases are shared with TRBD1. V lost 4 bases, J lost 12 bases, and 9 bases stayed unmatched. This CDR3 has 14 residues. CDR1 and CDR2 (germline): SGHRS, YFSETQ. The CDR3 region is CASSPGDRGIWQFF. CDR3 in DNA: TGCGCCAGCAGCCCAGGGGACAGGGGGATATGGCAGTTCTTC.

The chain recombines TRBV28 with TRBJ2-3; 8 bases match TRBD2. Germline assignment: CDR1 MDHEN and CDR2 SYDVKM. CDR3 length: 17 residues. Trimming took 6 bases from V and 4 from J; bases not matched to a gene: 15. CDR3 in DNA: TGTGCCAGCAGAACTTTAGGACTAGCAGGGTTCGCAGATACGCAGTATTTT. Translating it yields CASRTLGLAGFADTQYF.

The chain is built from TRBV6-6 and TRBJ1-3; D is ambiguous. This CDR3 has 12 amino acids. Between the trimmed V and J ends, which lost 8 bases and 4 bases, there was a span of 9 bases. From germline, CDR1 is MNHNY and CDR2 SVGAGI (reference sequence). CDR3 coding DNA: TGTGCCAGCGGCGCACAGGGAAACACCATATATTTT. Its translation is CASGAQGNTIYF.

This chain uses TRBV11-3 with TRBJ2-1; TRBD2 might be the D (6 bases). Germline assignment: CDR1 SGHNT and CDR2 YENEEA. There are 16 residues in the CDR3. Trimming pared 0 bases from V and 2 bases from J, leaving 11 bases between. Here the CDR3 reads CASSLDPEGPYNEQFF. Here the CDR3 DNA reads TGTGCCAGCAGCTTAGATCCGGAGGGCCCCTACAATGAGCAGTTCTTC. The variable domain in full, with the rest retrieved from reference TRBV11-3 and TRBJ2-1, is EAGVVQSPRYKIIEKKQPVAFWCNPISGHNTLYWYLQNLGQGPELLIRYENEEAVDDSQLPKDRFSAERLKGVDSTLKIQPAELGDSAVYLCASSLDPEGPYNEQFFGPGTRLTVL.

The chain couples TRBV28 to TRBJ1-5, with D uncertain. This CDR3 is built from 14 residues. V was clipped by 5 bases and J by 4 bases, with 12 bases between them. Germline CDR1 reads MDHEN; CDR2 reads SYDVKM. CDR3 in amino acids: CASSRGVPNQPQHF. CDR3 DNA: TGTGCCAGCAGTCGCGGAGTTCCGAATCAGCCCCAGCATTTT.

The genes are TRBV4-2 and TRBJ2-5; D is uncertain. Germline lookup yields CDR1 LGHNA and CDR2 YNFKEQ. The ends were cut back, 3 bases at V and 0 bases at J, with 8 bases in the middle. The CDR3 covers 14 residues. DNA of the CDR3: TGTGCCAGCAGCCAGAATGGGGACCAAGAGACCCAGTACTTC. This translates into CASSQNGDQETQYF.

The chain links TRBV11-1 to TRBJ1-4; D is uncertain. The germline V gene encodes CDR1 SGHAT and CDR2 FQDESV (reference sequence). The CDR3 contains 14 residues. Trimming cost V 2 bases and J 3 bases, with 7 bases left between them. CDR3 DNA sequence: TGTGCCAGCAGCTTACACAGTCCTAATGAAAAACTGTTTTTT. This sequence encodes CASSLHSPNEKLFF.